This T cell receptor beta chain came from a study of patients and donors after allogeneic stem cell transplantation. TCRdb analysed the RT-PCR reads with MiXCR anew, one entry per CDR3 protein. The profile shows over 350,000 distinct CDR3 sequences, more than 15% of them singletons. CDR1 is SQVTM, CDR2 ANQGSEA, per germline. Trimming removed 1 base at V and 3 bases at J, with 7 bases between. The CDR3 sequence is 12 residues long. The chain is built from TRBV29-1 and TRBJ2-7, with D possibly matching TRBD1 (6 bases). Sequenced: blood, either unsorted or a sorted T cell fraction (not recorded which). This TCR was sampled from a human donor who was either an allogeneic HSCT recipient or a stem cell or donor lymphocyte infusion donor (not recorded which). It is not recorded whose cells these are; they may come from a transplant donor. CDR3 residues: CSVEGGRYEQYF. CDR3 sequence (DNA): TGCAGCGTTGAAGGGGGGCGCTACGAGCAGTACTTC.